The following is a TCR beta chain sequence with its context. The record originates from a study of blood T cell repertoires in COVID-19. The J segment lost 6 bases and the V segment lost 2 bases, leaving 9 bases of the junction unmatched. Germline V lookup: CDR1 MNHEY, CDR2 SVGEGT. The CDR3 is 16 residues long. Across under 25 US areas, participants ranged in age from about 18 to 100 years. Study processing details: How many nucleated cells were present was estimated from reference gene primer amplification. The method was immunoSEQ multiplex PCR; TCRdb's version includes in-frame clones alone and lacks a portion of them. That table gives V, J and clone size, and the DNA gave D and trimming. The table shows 360,000 or so clones, with around nine tenths occurring only once.

Sample: PBMCs or T cells enriched from blood (not recorded which). This TCR was recovered from a woman in her thirties who had been exposed to COVID-19. This rearrangement joins TRBV6-2 or TRBV6-3 to TRBJ1-5; 8 nucleotides agree with TRBD1. For the CDR3, the DNA is TGTGCCAGCAGTTACCCAGGGGGCTATGGCTTTCAGCCCCAGCATTTT. Translated, it gives CASSYPGGYGFQPQHF.